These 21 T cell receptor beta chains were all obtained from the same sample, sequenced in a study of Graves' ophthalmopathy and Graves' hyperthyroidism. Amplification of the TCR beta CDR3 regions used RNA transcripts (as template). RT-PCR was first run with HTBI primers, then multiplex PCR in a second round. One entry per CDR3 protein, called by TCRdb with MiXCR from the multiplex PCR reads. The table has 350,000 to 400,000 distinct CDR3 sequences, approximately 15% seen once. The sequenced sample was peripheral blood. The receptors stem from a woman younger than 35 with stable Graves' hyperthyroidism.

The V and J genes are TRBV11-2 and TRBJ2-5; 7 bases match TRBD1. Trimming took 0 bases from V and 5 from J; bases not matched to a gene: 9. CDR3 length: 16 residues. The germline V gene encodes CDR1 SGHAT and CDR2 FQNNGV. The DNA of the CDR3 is TGTGCCAGCAGCTTAGATACAAGGGGGCGGGTGGAGACCCAGTACTTC. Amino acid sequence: CASSLDTRGRVETQYF.

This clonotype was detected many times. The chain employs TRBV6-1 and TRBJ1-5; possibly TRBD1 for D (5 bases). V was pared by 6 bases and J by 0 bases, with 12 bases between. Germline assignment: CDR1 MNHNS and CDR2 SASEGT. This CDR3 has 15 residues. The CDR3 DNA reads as TGTGCCAGCAGCCCCCACGGGGGTAGCAATCAGCCCCAGCATTTT. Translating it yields CASSPHGGSNQPQHF.

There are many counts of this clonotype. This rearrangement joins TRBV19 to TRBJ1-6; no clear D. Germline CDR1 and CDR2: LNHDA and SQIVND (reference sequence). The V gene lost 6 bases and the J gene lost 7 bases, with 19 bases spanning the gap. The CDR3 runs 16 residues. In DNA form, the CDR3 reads TGTGCCAGTAGGCCTTCGTGGCGTCAGTGGAATTCACCCCTCCACTTT. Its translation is CASRPSWRQWNSPLHF.

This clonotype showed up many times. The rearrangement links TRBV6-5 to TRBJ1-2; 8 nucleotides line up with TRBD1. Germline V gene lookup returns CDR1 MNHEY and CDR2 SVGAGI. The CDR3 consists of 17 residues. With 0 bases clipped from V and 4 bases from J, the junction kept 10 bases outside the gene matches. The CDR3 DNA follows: TGTGCCAGCAGTTACTCAGGGACAGGTTCCTGGGCCTATGGCTACACCTTC. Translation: CASSYSGTGSWAYGYTF.

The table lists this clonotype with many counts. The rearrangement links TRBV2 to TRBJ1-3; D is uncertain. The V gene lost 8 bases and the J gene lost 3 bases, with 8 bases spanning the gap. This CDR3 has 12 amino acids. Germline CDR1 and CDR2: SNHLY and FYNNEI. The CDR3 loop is CASGQVGNTIYF. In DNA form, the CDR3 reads TGTGCCAGCGGGCAGGTTGGAAACACCATATATTTT.

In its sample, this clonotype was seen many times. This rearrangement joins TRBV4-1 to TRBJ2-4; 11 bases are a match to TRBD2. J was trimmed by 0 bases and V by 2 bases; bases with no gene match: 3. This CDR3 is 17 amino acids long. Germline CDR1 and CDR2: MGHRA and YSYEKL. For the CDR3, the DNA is TGCGCCAGCAGCCAACTAGCGGGGGGTCTAGCCAAAAACATTCAGTACTTC. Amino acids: CASSQLAGGLAKNIQYF.

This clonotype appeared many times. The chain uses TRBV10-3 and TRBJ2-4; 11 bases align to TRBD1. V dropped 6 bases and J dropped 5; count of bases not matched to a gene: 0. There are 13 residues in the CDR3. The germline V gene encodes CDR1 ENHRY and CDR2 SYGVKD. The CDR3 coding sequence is TGTGCCATCAGGGGACAGGGGGAAAACATTCAGTACTTC. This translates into CAIRGQGENIQYF.

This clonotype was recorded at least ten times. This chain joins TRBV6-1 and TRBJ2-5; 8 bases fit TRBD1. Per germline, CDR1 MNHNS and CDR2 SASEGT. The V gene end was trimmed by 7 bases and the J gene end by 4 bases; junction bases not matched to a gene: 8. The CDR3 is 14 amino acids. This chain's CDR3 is CASNGQGMGETQYF. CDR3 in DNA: TGTGCCAGCAATGGACAGGGAATGGGAGAGACCCAGTACTTC.

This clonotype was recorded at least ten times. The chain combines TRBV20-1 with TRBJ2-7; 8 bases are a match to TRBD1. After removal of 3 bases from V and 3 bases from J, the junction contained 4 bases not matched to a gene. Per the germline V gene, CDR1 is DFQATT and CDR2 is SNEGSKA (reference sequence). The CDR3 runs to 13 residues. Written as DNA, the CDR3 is TGCAGTGCTAGGGCGGACAGGGACTACGAGCAGTACTTC. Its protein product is CSARADRDYEQYF.

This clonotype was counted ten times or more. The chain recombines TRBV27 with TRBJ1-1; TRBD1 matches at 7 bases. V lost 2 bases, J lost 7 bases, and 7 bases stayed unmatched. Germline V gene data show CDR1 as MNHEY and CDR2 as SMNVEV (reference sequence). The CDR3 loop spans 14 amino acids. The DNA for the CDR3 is TGTGCCAGCAGTTTAAAATTTGGGACAGTTGAAGCTTTCTTT. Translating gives CASSLKFGTVEAFF.

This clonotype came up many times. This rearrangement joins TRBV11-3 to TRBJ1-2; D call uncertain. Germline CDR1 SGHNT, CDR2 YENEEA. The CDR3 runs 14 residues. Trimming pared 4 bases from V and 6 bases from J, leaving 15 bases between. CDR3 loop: CASSSRPPGDGYTF. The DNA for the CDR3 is TGTGCCAGCAGCTCTCGACCCCCCGGAGATGGCTACACCTTC.

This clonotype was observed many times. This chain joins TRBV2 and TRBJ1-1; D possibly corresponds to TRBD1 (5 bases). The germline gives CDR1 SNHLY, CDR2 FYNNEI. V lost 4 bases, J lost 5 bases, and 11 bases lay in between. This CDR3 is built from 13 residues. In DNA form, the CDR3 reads TGTGCCAGCAGTGTGTTGTGGGGGACTGAAGCTTTCTTT. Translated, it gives CASSVLWGTEAFF.

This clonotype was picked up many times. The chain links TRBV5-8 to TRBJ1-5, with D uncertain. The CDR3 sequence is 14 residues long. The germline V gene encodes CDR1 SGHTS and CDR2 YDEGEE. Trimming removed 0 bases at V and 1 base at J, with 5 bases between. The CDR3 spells CASSLDESNQPQHF. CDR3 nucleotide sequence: TGTGCCAGCAGCTTGGACGAGAGCAATCAGCCCCAGCATTTT.

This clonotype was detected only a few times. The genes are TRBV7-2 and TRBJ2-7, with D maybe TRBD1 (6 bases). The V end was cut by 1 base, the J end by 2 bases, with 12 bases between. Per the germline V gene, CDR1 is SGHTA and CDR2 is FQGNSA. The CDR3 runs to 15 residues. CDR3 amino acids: CASSLVQGRAYEQYF. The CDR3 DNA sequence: TGTGCCAGCAGCTTAGTACAGGGACGCGCCTACGAGCAGTACTTC.

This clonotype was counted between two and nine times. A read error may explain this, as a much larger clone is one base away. CDR3 in DNA: TGTGCCAGCGGCGGACAGGGAAAAAATCAGCCCCAGCGTTTT. It yields the protein CASGGQGKNQPQRF. This chain links TRBV2 with TRBJ1-5; 8 bases match TRBD1. CDR3 length equals 14 residues. The germline CDR1 and CDR2 sequences are SNHLY and FYNNEI.

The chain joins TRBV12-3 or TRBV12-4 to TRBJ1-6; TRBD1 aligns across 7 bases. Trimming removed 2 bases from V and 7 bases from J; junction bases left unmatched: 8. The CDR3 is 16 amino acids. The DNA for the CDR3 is TGTGCCAGCAGTTTACGTCGGGTAGGGGGCAATTCACCCCTCCACTTT. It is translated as CASSLRRVGGNSPLHF.

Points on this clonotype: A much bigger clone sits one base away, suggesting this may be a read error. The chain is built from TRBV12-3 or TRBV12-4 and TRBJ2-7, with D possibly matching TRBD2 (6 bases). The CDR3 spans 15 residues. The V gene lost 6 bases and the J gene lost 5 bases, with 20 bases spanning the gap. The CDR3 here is CASRPAGQESHEQYF. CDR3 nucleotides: TGTGCCAGCAGGCCGGCGGGGCAGGAGTCCCACGAGCAGTACTTC.

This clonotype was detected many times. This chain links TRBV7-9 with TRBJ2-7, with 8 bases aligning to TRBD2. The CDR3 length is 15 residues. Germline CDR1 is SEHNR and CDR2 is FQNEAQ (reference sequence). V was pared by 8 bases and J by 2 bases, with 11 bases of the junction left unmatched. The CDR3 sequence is CASHSTRGGTYEQYF. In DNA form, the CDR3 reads TGTGCCAGCCATTCCACTCGGGGGGGGACCTACGAGCAGTACTTC.

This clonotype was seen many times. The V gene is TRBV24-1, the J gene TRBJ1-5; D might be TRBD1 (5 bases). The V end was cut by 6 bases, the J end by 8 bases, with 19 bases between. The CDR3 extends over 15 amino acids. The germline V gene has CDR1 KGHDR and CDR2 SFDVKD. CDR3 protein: CATSPSKGVSEPQHF. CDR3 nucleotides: TGTGCCACCAGTCCAAGTAAAGGGGTGTCTGAGCCCCAGCATTTT.

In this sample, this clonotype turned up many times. As DNA, the CDR3 is TGTGCCAGTAGCCCGGCAGGGAGATATAACTATGGCTACACCTTC. Residues: CASSPAGRYNYGYTF. The chain joins TRBV19 to TRBJ1-2; a weak D match, TRBD1 (5 bases). The V gene lost 6 bases and the J gene lost 1 base, with 15 bases spanning the gap. The CDR3 runs 15 residues. The germline V gene has CDR1 LNHDA and CDR2 SQIVND (reference sequence).

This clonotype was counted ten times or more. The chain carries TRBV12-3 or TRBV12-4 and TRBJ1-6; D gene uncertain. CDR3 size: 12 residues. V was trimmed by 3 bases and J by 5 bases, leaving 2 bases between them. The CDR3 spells CASSFDNSPLHF. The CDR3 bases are TGTGCCAGCAGTTTCGATAATTCACCCCTCCACTTT.